This note documents a single T cell receptor beta chain sequence. The sample belongs to a study of CD8 T cells in Susac syndrome. RNA in amounts of roughly 0.5 to 1 ug was reverse transcribed with random hexamers. From the immunoSEQ multiplex PCR reads, TCRdb called clonotypes with MiXCR, one entry per CDR3 protein. The sample yields about 66,000 distinct CDR3 sequences, 90% to 95% seen once. The CDR3 sequence is 16 residues long. Germline CDR1 and CDR2: MDHEN and SYDVKM. V gave up 3 bases and J gave up 0 bases, with 14 bases separating them. The chain employs TRBV28 and TRBJ1-1; perhaps TRBD1 as D (6 bases). Material: CD8+ T cells from PBMCs. The clonotype originates from a human donor with multiple sclerosis. The CDR3 region is CASSFWFRGMNTEAFF. CDR3 bases: TGTGCCAGCAGTTTTTGGTTCAGGGGAATGAACACTGAAGCTTTCTTT.